This T cell receptor (beta chain) was found in a study of blood T cells in healthy people across ages (dated by TCRdb to between 2014 and 2017). Study-level background: Template switching captured roughly one uniquely barcoded TCR beta cDNA molecule per two T cells in model experiments. The study measured age-related changes in TCR beta repertoire diversity using deep sequencing normalized with unique cDNA molecular identifiers. Four age groups were formed from the donors: young (average about 17 years), middle-aged (more than 35), aged (roughly 59) and long-lived (more than 75). To avoid experimental bias, donors of different ages were randomly spread across the sequencing lanes. For two donors (one aged 18 to 29 and one aged 80 or older), the study analyzed two additional independent replicas of 1 million unique cDNA reads from the same blood draw.

Turning to this clonotype: Its antigen has not been determined. No base quality information exists; no much larger clone differs at one position.

General findings and caveats noted by the study authors: As age increased, observed TCR beta diversity per million T cells dropped in a roughly linear way, and a significant reduction was already evident by age about 40. Bulk unsorted PBMC profiling prevented conclusive comparison of naive and antigen-experienced compartments. Estimates of total diversity from one million sequenced T cells were regarded as lower bounds and underestimates. Because donor CMV infection status was unknown, age-related changes in expanded clonotypes were potentially confounded. Compared with the aged group, the long-lived group had more naive CD4+ T cells, fewer expanded clones and increased TCR diversity, a pattern suggesting age selection. There was a strong correlation between observed TCR beta diversity and the percentage of naive T cells measured by flow cytometry.

Trimming removed 4 bases from V and 3 bases from J, leaving 21 bases between the germline ends. CDR1 SGHRS and CDR2 YFSETQ are derived from the germline V gene. From its cysteine to its phenylalanine, the CDR3 spans 17 amino acids. Only CDR3 DNA is held: 51 bases, read in frame from base 1. The approximately 41 donors, aged roughly 6 to 100 years, were systemically healthy Caucasian individuals from Russia. About 9.8 milliliters of peripheral blood were drawn from each donor into EDTA-treated Vacutainer tubes. PBMCs were isolated by Ficoll-Paque density-gradient centrifugation, with at least 7 million obtained per sample. Trizol reagent was used to extract total RNA from PBMCs, with at least 6 micrograms per sample. For every donor, an aliquot of PBMCs went through flow cytometry to measure the percentages of naive CD45RAhigh/CD27high T cells. Preparation of the library involved 5' RACE. Sequenced on an Illumina HiSeq 2500. The second PCR ran for roughly 6 to 11 cycles and used a J-beta primer mix along with a sample-barcoded 5' primer. A unique molecular identifier was introduced onto each TCR beta cDNA molecule by a template-switch 5' adaptor carrying 12 random nucleotides. At least 2.5 million CDR3-containing paired-end reads were obtained from each sample. First-strand cDNA was synthesized from all RNA with the Mint cDNA synthesis kit, primed by a TRBC-specific oligonucleotide. Following uracil-DNA glycosylase treatment, all cDNA underwent a first 18-cycle PCR with the universal primers M1SS and BC2_uni_R. On the study's bioinformatics: For normalization, 1 million high-quality reads, each with a distinct molecular identifier, were randomly selected from each sample. Instead of being binned into consensus sequences, reads with shared molecular identifiers were discarded. MiTCR, run with a Q25 quality threshold and the strictest error-elimination algorithm, handled CDR3 identification, clonotype clustering and error correction. A nonparametric unseen species model with Euler transformation was used to estimate a lower bound on total TCR beta diversity. Clones were called with MiXCR by TCRdb after fastp trimmed the public reads at Q25, and only in-frame beta chains were retained. Every CDR3 protein is listed once, alongside the most common genes and DNA of its rows. It is TCRdb's table, rather than the study itself, that gives the V and J calls and clone size. This sample has about 640,000 distinct CDR3 sequences in its table, and approximately 50% of those were observed once. The ten largest clones take up roughly 34% of the sample.

The source material was blood. The receptor's source is a man aged 55 to 70 in good health. Here the chain combines TRBV5-1 and TRBJ2-3; a tentative D call is TRBD2 (7 bases match). The CDR3 reads as follows: CASSGGGARVRTDTQYF. The bases are TGCGCCAGCAGCGGTGGGGGGGCCAGGGTAAGAACAGATACGCAGTATTTT.